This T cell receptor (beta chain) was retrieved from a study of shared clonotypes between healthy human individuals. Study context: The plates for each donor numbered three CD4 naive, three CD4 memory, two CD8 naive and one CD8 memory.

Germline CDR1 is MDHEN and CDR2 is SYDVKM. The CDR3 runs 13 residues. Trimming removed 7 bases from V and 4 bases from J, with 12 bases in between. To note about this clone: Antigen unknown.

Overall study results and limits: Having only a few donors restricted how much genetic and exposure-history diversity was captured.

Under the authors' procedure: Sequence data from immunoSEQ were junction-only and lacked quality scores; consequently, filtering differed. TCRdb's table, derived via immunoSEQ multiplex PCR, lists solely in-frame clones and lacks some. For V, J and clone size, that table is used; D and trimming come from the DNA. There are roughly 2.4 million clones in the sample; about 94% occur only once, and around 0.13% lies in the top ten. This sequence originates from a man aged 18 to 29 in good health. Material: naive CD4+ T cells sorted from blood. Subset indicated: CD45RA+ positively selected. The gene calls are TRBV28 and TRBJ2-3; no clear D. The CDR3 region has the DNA TGTGCCAGCAATACGATTAGGTCAGATACGCAGTATTTT. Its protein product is CASNTIRSDTQYF.